The text below deals with one TCR beta chain. This entry is derived from a study of blood T cell repertoires in COVID-19. As processed by the authors: Amplification with reference gene primers provided the estimates of nucleated cell counts. This table comes from immunoSEQ multiplex PCR, and its TCRdb copy is limited to in-frame clones, with some not included. V, J and clone size derive from that table, while D and trimming were established from the DNA sequence. The repertoire holds under 55,000 clones, with 70% to 80% as singletons. J lost 1 base, V lost 6 bases, and 5 bases had no gene match. Germline assignment: CDR1 SGHAT and CDR2 FQNNGV. The CDR3 covers 14 residues.

Sample: peripheral blood. The chain joins TRBV11-2 to TRBJ1-1, with 7 bases fitting TRBD1. The receptor was derived from an older man with acute or convalescent COVID-19. This CDR3 is CASRTTGENTEAFF. CDR3 in DNA: TGTGCCAGCAGAACAACAGGGGAGAACACTGAAGCTTTCTTT.